The source of this TCR beta chain is a study of early T cells in non-severe SARS-CoV-2 infection. The CDR3 loop spans 15 amino acids. With 4 bases clipped from V and 3 bases from J, the junction kept 2 bases outside the gene matches. CDR1 is SGHRS and CDR2 is YFSETQ in the germline V gene. Researchers tagged individual cDNA molecules with unique molecular identifiers. TCRdb processed the 5' RACE reads anew with MiXCR; each CDR3 protein has one entry. The repertoire holds 69,000 or so distinct CDR3 sequences, with more than 3.5% as singletons. The V and J genes are TRBV5-1 and TRBJ1-6, with TRBD1 matching over 9 bases. This sample comprised whole blood, obtained at baseline. The source is an adult who was a healthcare worker with PCR-confirmed SARS-CoV-2 infection or an uninfected control (not recorded which). The donor label of this sample is uncertain. The CDR3 coding sequence is TGCGCCAGCAGCGGGACAGGGAGCTATAATTCACCCCTCCACTTT. This translates into CASSGTGSYNSPLHF.